This T cell receptor beta chain was identified during a study of blood T cell repertoires in COVID-19 (dated by TCRdb to about 2020). Describing the broader study: Samples covering the acute and convalescent phases of COVID-19 were provided by collaborators in the United States, Italy and Spain. The prospective study material was composed of cDNA or gDNA derived from T cells, B-cell-depleted T cells, or PBMCs. The repertoires were released in a freely available public database meant as a resource for research on the immune response to SARS-CoV-2. Where available, HLA class I and class II types were obtained from metadata supplied by the sample provider rather than from assay-based typing. Samples were obtained from the ongoing ImmuneRACE study (first 160 participants) and from 1,254 subjects provided by 6 global collaborators. Subjects who had been exposed to COVID-19, were actively infected with it, or had recovered from it provided the deeply sampled blood TCRbeta repertoires that made up the dataset. A de-identified subject ID, COVID-19 status, age in years and sex were almost always included in the sample metadata. The full study reports these points: The quantity of clinical and demographic metadata differed by source and by participant and was supplied without curation.

The immunoSEQ Assay, a bias-controlled multiplex PCR, was used to amplify TCRbeta CDR3 regions from genomic DNA. Per the source publication's procedure: The number of nucleated cells in each sample was estimated from the amplification of reference gene primers within the assay. To quantify the absolute abundance of each unique TCRbeta CDR3 rearrangement, sequence reads were collapsed and filtered. For each sample, productive Simpson clonality was calculated by taking the square root of Simpson's diversity index across productive rearrangements. Sourced from immuneACCESS, this table was stored by TCRdb with only in-frame sequences that have V and J called. A share of the clones is absent; for the studies checked, an unresolved V gene accounts for under half, and the remainder has no known explanation. V and J calls and clone size are copied from that table; D and trimming were computed from the DNA. The sample table lists about 170,000 clones, approximately 84% of them with a count of one. Of the sample, around 9.9% is held by the ten largest clones.

Remarks on this clone: Its target antigen remains unknown. Per-base qualities were not stored, and no clone one base away is much larger.

The collaborating institutions used their own protocols to collect whole blood in K2EDTA tubes. For TCRbeta analysis, collaborator samples were shipped as frozen whole blood, as isolated PBMCs, or as DNA extracted from either sample type. Sequencing was carried out using peripheral blood. This TCR derives from a man between 70 and 80 years old with active or convalescent COVID-19.

The DNA reads as follows: TGTGCCGGGGGGAGGAGAGGGATTAACTATGGCTACACCTTC. This yields the protein CAGGRRGINYGYTF. The rearrangement joined TRBV30 to TRBJ1-2; tentative D gene TRBD1, with 5 bases matching. CDR1 GTSNPN and CDR2 SVGIG were looked up in the germline V gene (reference sequence). V lost 8 bases and J lost 1 base; the stretch between them is 17 bases long. Its CDR3 holds 14 amino acids, cysteine through phenylalanine. Only CDR3 DNA is held: 42 bases, read in frame from base 1.